The clone carrying this TCR beta chain has at least ten counts. What it binds is not known. This entry is derived from a study of post-analysis software for immune sequencing data. General study points: Controls had lower frequencies than patients of 4 or 5 TRBV segments, which included TRBV5-6, TRBV5-1 and TRBV20-1. When compared against controls, multiple sclerosis patients showed significantly lower normalized Chao1 diversity.

Unique molecular identifiers had been added to the TCR beta cDNA libraries. MiXCR was run by TCRdb on the PCR reads, yielding one entry per CDR3 protein. The data contain roughly 730,000 distinct CDR3 sequences, 25% to 30% of them singletons. The germline V gene encodes CDR1 SEHNR and CDR2 FQNEAQ (reference sequence). With 5 bases clipped from V and 7 bases from J, the junction kept 5 bases outside the gene matches. The CDR3 loop spans 15 amino acids. This TCR derives from a girl between 10 and 17 years old with multiple sclerosis. V gene TRBV7-9 combines with J gene TRBJ2-1, with 13 bases matching TRBD2. Specimen: blood. The CDR3 bases are TGTGCCAGCAGCCGGGGACTAGCGGGACGAAATGAGCAGTTCTTC. Translated, it gives CASSRGLAGRNEQFF.